The clone carrying this T cell receptor (beta chain) was detected only a few times. Its antigen is still unknown. This record comes from a study of beta chain features in type 1 diabetes. For the study at large: Cells sorted and examined across all samples totaled approximately 100 million. Study-level results: PCR might preferentially amplify shorter templates, equally in patients and controls. Individuals with type 1 diabetes displayed fewer insertions and more deletions at VDJ junctions.

This CDR3 is 14 amino acids long. J lost 6 bases, V lost 5 bases, and 2 bases had no gene match. The germline CDR1 and CDR2 sequences are KGHSH and LQKENI. The investigators reverse transcribed all of the isolated RNA, so they sequenced expressed TCRB transcripts. Some clones are missing from TCRdb's copy, which holds only in-frame ones; the method was immunoSEQ multiplex PCR. The data hold around 310,000 clones, with 8% to 13% observed a single time. Sequencing was carried out using naive CD4+ T cells from blood. The chain recombines TRBV18 with TRBJ2-7, with 15 bases lining up with TRBD2. The clonotype comes from a woman aged 25-40 years in good health. The CDR3 nucleotides are TGTGCCAGCTCATTGGGACTAGCGGGAGGCGAGCAGTACTTC. This sequence encodes CASSLGLAGGEQYF.